This is a list of T cell receptor beta chains from one sample in a study of T-cell memory formation after mild COVID-19. MiXCR was run by TCRdb on the 5' RACE reads, yielding one entry per CDR3 protein. The sample lists hundreds of thousands of distinct CDR3 sequences; 20% were seen once. The sample consisted of PBMCs or a T cell subset sorted from them (not recorded which). Receptors originate from an adult woman who had mild COVID-19 (a few samples of this study predate the infection). Cell type and time point are not known. CDR3s include the opening cysteine and the closing phenylalanine or tryptophan. D genes are given only for firm matches. Clone size is stated in some rows and not others, as once, few, many or a class when expanded.

d_gene	abundance	v_gene	j_gene	CDR3nt	CDR3aa
TRBD1	-	TRBV4-2	TRBJ1-2	TGTGCCAGCAGCCCAGCCCGAACGGGACAGGAGTCTGGCTACACCTTC	CASSPARTGQESGYTF
-	-	TRBV5-6	TRBJ1-6	TGTGCCAGCAGCCGCCGACAGTCCTATAATTCACCCCTCCACTTT	CASSRRQSYNSPLHF
TRBD2	-	TRBV20-1	TRBJ2-4	TGCAGTGCCCCCAAGGGGCGGGAGACCAAAAACATTCAGTACTTC	CSAPKGRETKNIQYF
-	-	TRBV4-1	TRBJ1-2	TGCGCCAGCAGCCGGGGGTTAGGAGCGGAAAACCTCTATGGCTACACCTTC	CASSRGLGAENLYGYTF
-	few	TRBV24-1	TRBJ2-7	TGTGCCACCAGTGCCGGGGGTGGCGAGCAGTACTTC	CATSAGGGEQYF
-	-	TRBV5-1	TRBJ2-3	TGCGCCAGCAGCCCCCAAAAGGTGTTTCCCACAGATACGCAGTATTTT	CASSPQKVFPTDTQYF
TRBD2	-	TRBV5-1	TRBJ2-7	TGCGCCAGCAGCTCACTGAATCCCGGGACTAGCCTTGAGCAGTACTTC	CASSSLNPGTSLEQYF
-	few	TRBV29-1	TRBJ2-7	TGCAGCGTAAGAGATTACGAGCAGTACTTC	CSVRDYEQYF
TRBD2	-	TRBV12-3/TRBV12-4	TRBJ2-2	TGTGCCAGCAGTACACCGGGACTAGCTCGCGGGGAGCTGTTTTTT	CASSTPGLARGELFF
TRBD1	-	TRBV29-1	TRBJ2-1	TGCAGCGTTGAAGAATGGAGGACAGGGTACTACAATGAGCAGTTCTTC	CSVEEWRTGYYNEQFF
TRBD2	-	TRBV12-3/TRBV12-4	TRBJ2-1	TGTGCCAGCAGCCCTAGGTCAGGACTAGCGGGCAATGAGCAGTTCTTC	CASSPRSGLAGNEQFF
-	-	TRBV2	TRBJ2-1	TGTGCCAGCAGGCCCGGGACTTTGTACAATGAGCAGTTCTTC	CASRPGTLYNEQFF
TRBD2	-	TRBV7-2	TRBJ2-3	TGTGCCAGCAGCTTAATCGGGCCCGCGGGGGGCCTAGGGGATACGCAGTATTTT	CASSLIGPAGGLGDTQYF
TRBD2	-	TRBV29-1	TRBJ2-7	TGCAGCGTTGGGAGGGGACTAGCGGATTCTTACGAGCAGTACTTC	CSVGRGLADSYEQYF
-	-	TRBV9	TRBJ1-1	TGTGCCAGCAGCGTAGATGGGGGGGTCACTGAAGCTTTCTTT	CASSVDGGVTEAFF
TRBD1	-	TRBV2	TRBJ2-1	TGTGCCAGCAGGGACCAACAGGGGGCGAATGTTAATGAGCAGTTCTTC	CASRDQQGANVNEQFF
TRBD1	few	TRBV28	TRBJ2-1	TGTGCCAGCAGCACGACAGGGGACGTCTCCTACAATGAGCAGTTCTTC	CASSTTGDVSYNEQFF
-	-	TRBV6-5	TRBJ2-7	TGTGCCAGCAGTTACGCAGGCTACGAGCAGTACTTC	CASSYAGYEQYF
-	few	TRBV6-2/TRBV6-3	TRBJ1-4	TGTGCCAGCAGTTACGGGGCTTCGACACGACTTTTT	CASSYGASTRLF
TRBD1	few	TRBV10-3	TRBJ1-1	TGTGCCTCCAAAGAGGGACAGGGGAACACTGAAGCTTTCTTT	CASKEGQGNTEAFF
TRBD2	once	TRBV6-2/TRBV6-3	TRBJ2-7	TGTGCCAGCAACCCCCGGGGGGAAGGGATCTACGAGCAGTACTTC	CASNPRGEGIYEQYF
-	-	TRBV5-5	TRBJ2-7	TGTGCCAGCGGAACTGCGGACGAGCAGTACTTC	CASGTADEQYF
TRBD2	few	TRBV4-2	TRBJ2-1	TGTGCCAGCAGCAACCTGGGCGGGAGCACCTACAATGAGCAGTTCTTC	CASSNLGGSTYNEQFF
-	few	TRBV7-9	TRBJ2-1	TGTGCCAGCAGCTTAGTCGGCCTTTCCTACAATGAGCAGTTCTTC	CASSLVGLSYNEQFF